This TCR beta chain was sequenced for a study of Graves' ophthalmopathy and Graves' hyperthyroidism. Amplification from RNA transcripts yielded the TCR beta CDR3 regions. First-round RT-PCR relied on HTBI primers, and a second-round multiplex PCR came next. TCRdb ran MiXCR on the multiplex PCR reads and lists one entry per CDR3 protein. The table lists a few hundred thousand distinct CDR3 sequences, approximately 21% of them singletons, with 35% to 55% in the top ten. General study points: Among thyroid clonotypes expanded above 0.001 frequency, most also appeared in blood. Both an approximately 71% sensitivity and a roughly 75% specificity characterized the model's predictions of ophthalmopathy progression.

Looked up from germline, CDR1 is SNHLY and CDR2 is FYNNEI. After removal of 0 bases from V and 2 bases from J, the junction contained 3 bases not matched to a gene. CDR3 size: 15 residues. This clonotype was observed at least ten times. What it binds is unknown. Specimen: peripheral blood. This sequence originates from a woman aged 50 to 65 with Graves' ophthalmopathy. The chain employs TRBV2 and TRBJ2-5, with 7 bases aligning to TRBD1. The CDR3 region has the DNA TGTGCCAGCAGTGAAGCGCAACAGGGGCAAGAGACCCAGTACTTC. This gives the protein CASSEAQQGQETQYF.